The source of this TCR beta chain is a study of human T cells and chemical hapten exposure (dated by TCRdb to about 2021). About the study as a whole: For sensitization, 2% DPC in acetone was applied to a roughly 2 cm by roughly 2 cm area of upper inner arm skin. Throughout the study period of around 24 weeks, patients also received therapeutic DPC doses to the scalp every week. Patch tests used Finn chambers with 0.01% DPC on the upper back, scored after 6 days by International Contact Dermatitis Research Group standards. The mostly female patient cohort included alopecia areata with under or over 50% scalp involvement, alopecia totalis and alopecia universalis. The libraries were sequenced as a pool, and the TCR yield per sample differed mostly because of small variations in library volumes within the pool. In alopecia patients, the study followed how the peripheral blood TCR repertoire changed in vivo over primary and secondary sensitization to diphenylcyclopropenone (DPC), a hapten. Blood was sampled from patients pre-sensitization (week 0) and at 2, 6 and about 24 weeks after DPC sensitization. Blood for TCR sequencing was provided by twenty-nine alopecia patients at one to four time points (pre-sensitization, 2, 6 and 24 weeks).

This clonotype was found a few times. Its antigen is still unknown. No qualities accompany the bases; no much larger clone lies one base away. Overall study outcomes, separate from this receptor: Repeated subsampling changed both the strength of the expansion versus patch-test correlation and the threshold at which that correlation became significant. Because all patients had alopecia, a presumed autoimmune disease, the immune response of the patients might differ from that of healthy individuals. The number of PT1 expanded TCRs positively correlated with patch test score, significant at thresholds 8, 16 and 32 but not 4. Compared with pre-sensitization or healthy control sets, expanded TCRs formed significantly more large CDR3 similarity clusters, which is consistent with antigen-driven responses. DPC sensitization did not change how many TCRs were above 1 in 1000 frequency, and no evidence was found of alterations in global repertoire structure.

In light of the paper, this sample's time point label describes: patch test 2, 6 weeks after DPC sensitization. In light of the paper, this sample's treatment or condition label describes: therapeutic diphenylcyclopropenone sensitization with weekly scalp DPC. At every patch-test visit, the blood draw took place before the patch test was put on. Patients were eligible if aged 18 to 70, diagnosed with alopecia and judged suitable for DPC therapy, and pregnant patients were excluded. Total RNA was isolated from unfractionated whole blood collected in Tempus Blood RNA tubes. The library was built by means of RACE. Sequencing was performed on a NextSeq 500. During library preparation, unique molecular identifiers were attached to individual cDNA molecules so that TCRs could be counted in a quantitative, reproducible way. Both TCR alpha and TCR beta chains were sequenced from each blood RNA sample. The authors' analysis ran thus. Samples had a median of 95,638 TCRs, with a range from about 20,000 to 690,600. V, J and CDR3 annotation of the TCR reads was performed with the Decombinator software suite. To make PS versus PT1 abundance plots, every sample was subsampled to the same number of TCRs (28,000). TCRs were defined as expanded if absent before sensitization and observed at least eight times at the 2-week time point. Clones were called with MiXCR by TCRdb after fastp trimmed the public reads at Q25, and only in-frame beta chains were retained. Each CDR3 protein appears once, grouped with its most common genes and DNA. The V and J calls reflect TCRdb's pipeline rather than the authors' work. In all, the sample holds fewer than 90,000 distinct CDR3 sequences, and 6.6% of those were seen once. The biggest ten clones account for 1% to 1.5% of the sample.

Sequenced here: whole blood, sampled in connection with sensitization to the hapten diphenylcyclopropenone (DPC). The TCR comes from a woman aged 30 to 39 with alopecia areata. Some clones in this sample may be carry-over from other donors' samples.

The DNA sequence is as follows: TGTGCCAGCAGCTTATTAAATGGGGGTGAAGCTTTCTTT. This encodes CASSLLNGGEAFF. The sequence is built from TRBV7-9 and TRBJ1-1; TRBD1 is a weak D gene call, 5 bases matching. CDR3 length: 13 amino acids, cysteine to phenylalanine. Here the CDR3 DNA is all that survives: 39 bases in frame from base 1. The germline V gene (reference sequence) provides CDR1 SEHNR and CDR2 FQNEAQ. Trimming removed 2 bases from V and 7 bases from J, leaving 11 bases between the germline ends.